This TCR beta chain was recovered during a study of OX40 agonist ivuxolimab in advanced cancers. General study points: Clonal expansion from baseline to week 6 occurred in both CD4+ and CD8+ T cells. Certain nonresponders additionally had low normalized T-cell clonal expansion.

Germline assignment: CDR1 LGHNT and CDR2 FRNRAP. The CDR3 length is 16 residues. V shed 0 bases and J shed 3 bases, with 15 bases lying between them. Sampled blood was obtained at baseline, cycle 4 day 1, and cycle 7 day 1. About this clone: Its antigen is unidentified.

The protocol was immunoSEQ multiplex PCR, while the TCRdb copy is restricted to in-frame clones and leaves out a portion. The sample carries tens of thousands of clones, 80% to 85% recorded once. The genes are TRBV12-5 and TRBJ2-7; D tentatively fits TRBD1 or TRBD2 (5 bases each). The receptor was isolated from an adult with an advanced solid tumor such as melanoma, head and neck, liver or kidney cancer. Here the sequenced sample was CD4+ or CD8+ T cells sorted from blood, taken in a trial of the OX40 agonist ivuxolimab. The chain's CDR3 is CASGLVQRQGNYEQYF. The CDR3 DNA reads TGTGCTAGTGGTTTGGTACAGCGGCAGGGAAACTACGAGCAGTACTTC.